The 10 T cell receptor beta chains listed next were all sequenced from one sample in a study of cytomegalovirus exposure and HLA in healthy donors. PCR employed 60 Vbeta and 13 Jbeta primers. TCRdb's table, derived via immunoSEQ multiplex PCR, lists solely in-frame clones and lacks some. The repertoire includes about 160,000 clones, 77% of them detected once, and around 3.5% sits in the top ten. The sequenced material came from PBMCs. The receptors here all came from a man in his thirties or forties in good health and CMV-seropositive.

The rearrangement links TRBV14 to TRBJ1-5; 7 bases are shared with TRBD1. Germline V gene data show CDR1 as SGHDN and CDR2 as FVKESK. The ends lost 5 bases at V and 7 bases at J; junction bases unmatched: 5. The CDR3 has 13 residues. The CDR3, as DNA: TGTGCCAGCAGCGACAGGGTTGGGCAGCCCCAGCATTTT. It translates to CASSDRVGQPQHF.

This chain links TRBV27 with TRBJ2-7; tentatively, D is TRBD1 (6 bases). The V gene's germline CDR1 is MNHEY and CDR2 SMNVEV (reference sequence). The germline V and J ends were trimmed by 2 bases and 0 bases, with 8 bases remaining between them. The CDR3 is made up of 14 amino acids. Here the CDR3 reads CASSLQGFSYEQYF. The CDR3 DNA follows: TGTGCCAGCAGTTTACAGGGGTTCTCCTACGAGCAGTACTTC.

The chain links TRBV27 to TRBJ2-1; D may be TRBD2 (6 bases). Trimming removed 8 bases at V and 2 bases at J, with 13 bases between. Per germline, CDR1 MNHEY and CDR2 SMNVEV (reference sequence). The CDR3 runs 14 residues. The CDR3 DNA sequence: TGTGCCAGCGGCTCGGAGGGGCCCTACAATGAGCAGTTCTTC. This gives the protein CASGSEGPYNEQFF.

In DNA, the CDR3 is TGCGCCAGCAGGGGACTAGCGGGGGGTCGGGAGCAGTTCTTC. Translated: CASRGLAGGREQFF. The chain is built from TRBV4-1 and TRBJ2-1, with 15 bases matching TRBD2. This CDR3 region has 14 residues. The junction had 4 bases not matched to a gene; V was cut back by 6 bases and J by 10 bases. Germline CDR1 and CDR2: MGHRA and YSYEKL.

This chain connects TRBV5-4 to TRBJ2-1, with D unclear. Germline V lookup: CDR1 SGHNT, CDR2 YYREEE (reference sequence). Trimming took 4 bases from V and 4 from J, leaving 6 bases between them. The CDR3 totals 12 residues. CDR3 loop: CASSPTYNEQFF. For the CDR3, the DNA is TGTGCCAGCAGCCCCACATACAATGAGCAGTTCTTC.

V gene TRBV27 combines with J gene TRBJ1-1; D uncertain. Germline CDR1 reads MNHEY; CDR2 reads SMNVEV (reference sequence). V lost 3 bases and J lost 1, with 6 bases in between. The CDR3 consists of 13 residues. CDR3 protein: CASSFRGNTEAFF. The CDR3 DNA reads TGTGCCAGCAGTTTTCGGGGGAACACTGAAGCTTTCTTT.

This chain joins TRBV5-1 and TRBJ1-3, with TRBD1 matching 7 bases. The V gene end was trimmed by 4 bases and the J gene end by 0 bases; junction bases not matched to a gene: 13. Germline CDR1 SGHRS, CDR2 YFSETQ. CDR3 length equals 18 residues. DNA for the CDR3: TGCGCCAGCAGCCCGACCGGGACAGCCGCGCTCTCTGGAAACACCATATATTTT. This codes for CASSPTGTAALSGNTIYF.

This chain joins TRBV7-9 and TRBJ2-1; a weak D match, TRBD1 (6 bases). The CDR3 extends over 14 amino acids. CDR1 and CDR2 (germline): SEHNR, FQNEAQ (reference sequence). V lost 2 bases, J lost 7 bases, and 12 bases lay in between. Written as DNA, the CDR3 is TGTGCCAGCAGCTTAACAGGGTTCGGGAATGAGCAGTTCTTC. Translated: CASSLTGFGNEQFF.

The chain uses TRBV5-6 and TRBJ2-3; no clear D gene. Deletions cut 1 base from V and 4 bases from J, with 7 bases between. This CDR3 has 13 amino acids. The germline CDR1 and CDR2 sequences are SGHDT and YYEEEE. DNA of the CDR3: TGTGCCAGCAGCTTGTTGGAGCCAGATACGCAGTATTTT. Its translation: CASSLLEPDTQYF.

V is TRBV29-1 and J is TRBJ1-5; 9 nucleotides align to TRBD1. The CDR3 loop spans 14 amino acids. Germline CDR1 and CDR2: SQVTM and ANQGSEA. V was clipped by 7 bases and J by 4 bases; unmatched bases: 8. The CDR3 protein is CSARDRVRNQPQHF. CDR3 sequence (DNA): TGCAGCGCCCGGGACAGGGTGAGGAATCAGCCCCAGCATTTT.